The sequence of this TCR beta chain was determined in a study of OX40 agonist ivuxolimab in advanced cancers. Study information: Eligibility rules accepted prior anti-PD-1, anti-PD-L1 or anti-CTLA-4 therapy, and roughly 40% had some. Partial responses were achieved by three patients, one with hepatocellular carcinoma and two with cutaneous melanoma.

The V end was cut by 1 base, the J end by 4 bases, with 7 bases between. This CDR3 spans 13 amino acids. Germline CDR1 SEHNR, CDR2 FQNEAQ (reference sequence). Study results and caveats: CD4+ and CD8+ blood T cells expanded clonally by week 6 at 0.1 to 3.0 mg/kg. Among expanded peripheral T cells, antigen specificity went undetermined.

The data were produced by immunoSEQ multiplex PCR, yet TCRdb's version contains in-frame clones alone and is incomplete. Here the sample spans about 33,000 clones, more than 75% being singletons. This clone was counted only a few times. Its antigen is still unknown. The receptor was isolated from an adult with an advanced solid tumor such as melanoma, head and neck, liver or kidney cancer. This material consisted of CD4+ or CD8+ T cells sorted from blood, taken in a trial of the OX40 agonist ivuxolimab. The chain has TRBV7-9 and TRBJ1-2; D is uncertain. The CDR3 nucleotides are TGTGCCAGCAGCTTAGGGGGAATCTATGGCTACACCTTC. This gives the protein CASSLGGIYGYTF.